Below are 10 T cell receptor beta chains sequenced from a single sample in a study of cytomegalovirus exposure and HLA in healthy donors. With 60 Vbeta and 13 Jbeta primers, the PCR was carried out. TCRdb's copy holds only in-frame clones and misses some; the assay was immunoSEQ multiplex PCR. The sample contains fewer than 110,000 clones, 60% to 80% of which appear only once. The sample was PBMCs. These receptor sequences come from a man younger than 35 in good health and CMV-seronegative.

This rearrangement joins TRBV7-8 to TRBJ2-4, with D perhaps matching TRBD2 (5 bases). Germline assignment: CDR1 SGHVS and CDR2 FQNEAQ. Trimming cost V 0 bases and J 1 base, with 22 bases left between them. This CDR3 is built from 20 residues. The CDR3 sequence: CASSLAAGPDYSSAKNIQYF. DNA of the CDR3: TGTGCCAGCAGCTTAGCGGCAGGACCTGACTACTCTTCCGCCAAAAACATTCAGTACTTC. The entire variable domain, with the rest obtained from reference TRBV7-8 and TRBJ2-4, is as follows: GAGVSQSPRYKVAKRGQDVALRCDPISGHVSLFWYQQALGQGPEFLTYFQNEAQLDKSGLPSDRFFAERPEGSVSTLKIQRTQQEDSAVYLCASSLAAGPDYSSAKNIQYFGAGTRLSVL.

The chain joins TRBV6-4 to TRBJ2-1; TRBD1 matches 7 bases. V shed 5 bases and J 9 bases; nucleotides not matched to a gene: 7. Looked up from germline, CDR1 is MRHNA and CDR2 is SNTAGT. CDR3 size: 13 residues. This CDR3 reads CASSHGQAGEQFF. The CDR3 DNA reads TGTGCCAGCAGTCACGGACAGGCGGGTGAGCAGTTCTTC.

The chain carries TRBV9 and TRBJ2-2, with D perhaps TRBD2 (6 bases). Germline-derived CDR1 and CDR2 are SGDLS and YYNGEE. V was pared by 3 bases and J by 7 bases, with 16 bases between. The CDR3 is 15 amino acids. The CDR3 DNA follows: TGTGCCAGCAGCGGGGCCGGGACTGAGGACGGGGAGCTGTTTTTT. This gives the protein CASSGAGTEDGELFF.

This clone was seen a few times. The J gene is TRBJ2-6, the V gene TRBV27; D is ambiguous. This CDR3 comprises 13 residues. CDR1 and CDR2 from the germline V gene are MNHEY and SMNVEV (reference sequence). Deletions cut 8 bases from V and 0 bases from J, with 5 bases between. The CDR3 loop reads CASGLSGANVLTF. In DNA form, the CDR3 reads TGTGCCAGCGGGCTCTCTGGGGCCAACGTCCTGACTTTC.

The V and J genes are TRBV2 and TRBJ2-7; TRBD1 matches 9 bases. The CDR3 runs 16 residues. V trimming: 0 bases; J trimming: 6 bases; junction bases outside the gene matches: 9. In germline, CDR1 is SNHLY, CDR2 FYNNEI. For the CDR3, the DNA is TGTGCCAGCAGTGAAGCGGGCTACAGGGGGCTGGGCGAGCAGTACTTC. It specifies CASSEAGYRGLGEQYF.

This chain uses TRBV7-2 with TRBJ2-7, with D perhaps matching TRBD1 (6 bases). V dropped 1 base and J dropped 0 bases, with 10 bases sitting between them. The germline CDR1 and CDR2 sequences are SGHTA and FQGNSA. CDR3 size: 15 residues. The CDR3 DNA reads TGTGCCAGCAGCTTAGGAAGGGGGAGCTCCTACGAGCAGTACTTC. This gives the protein CASSLGRGSSYEQYF.

About this clone itself: One end of the junction fails to match germline, which may point to a read error. The chain employs TRBV29-1 and TRBJ1-1, with 10 bases aligning to TRBD1. This CDR3 region has 13 residues. Germline V gene data show CDR1 as SQVTM and CDR2 as ANQGSEA. The CDR3 DNA sequence: TGCAGCGTCGAAGGGGACAGGGGATGCAAAGCTTTCTTT. This sequence encodes CSVEGDRGCKAFF.

This chain uses TRBV19 with TRBJ2-7; TRBD1 agrees at 7 bases. This CDR3 spans 13 amino acids. The V segment lost 4 bases and the J segment 5 bases; nucleotides outside the gene matches: 5. From germline, CDR1 is LNHDA and CDR2 SQIVND (reference sequence). The CDR3 nucleotides are TGTGCCAGTAGTAGTCAGACAGGGAACGAGCAGTACTTC. As protein: CASSSQTGNEQYF.

The genes are TRBV4-2 and TRBJ2-5; 7 bases are a match to TRBD2. V lost 0 bases, J lost 4 bases, and 8 bases stayed unmatched. From germline, CDR1 is LGHNA and CDR2 YNFKEQ. The CDR3 is 16 residues long. The CDR3 DNA reads as TGTGCCAGCAGCCAAGATCTGCTGACTAGCCCAGAGACCCAGTACTTC. Protein: CASSQDLLTSPETQYF.

The chain recombines TRBV5-5 with TRBJ1-1; D perhaps matches TRBD1 (6 bases). The CDR3 extends over 15 amino acids. V lost 3 bases and J lost 0, with 12 bases in between. The V gene's germline CDR1 is SGHKS and CDR2 YYEKEE (reference sequence). DNA of the CDR3: TGTGCCAGCAGCTCCAGGACAGCGATGAACACTGAAGCTTTCTTT. It specifies CASSSRTAMNTEAFF.